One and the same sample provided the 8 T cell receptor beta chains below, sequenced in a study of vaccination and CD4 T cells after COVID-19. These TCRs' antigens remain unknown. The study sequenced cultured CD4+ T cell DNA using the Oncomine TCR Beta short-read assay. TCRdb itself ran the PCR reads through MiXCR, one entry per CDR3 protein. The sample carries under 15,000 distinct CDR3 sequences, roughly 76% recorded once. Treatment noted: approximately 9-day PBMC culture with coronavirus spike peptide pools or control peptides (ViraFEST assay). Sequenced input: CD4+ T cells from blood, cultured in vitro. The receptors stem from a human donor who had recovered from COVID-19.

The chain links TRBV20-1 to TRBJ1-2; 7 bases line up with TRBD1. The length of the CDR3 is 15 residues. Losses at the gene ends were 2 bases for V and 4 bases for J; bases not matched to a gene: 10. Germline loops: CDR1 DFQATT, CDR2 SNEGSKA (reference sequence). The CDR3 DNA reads TGCAGTGCTAGACTCGCGGGACAGAGAGGCTATGGCTACACCTTC. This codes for CSARLAGQRGYGYTF.

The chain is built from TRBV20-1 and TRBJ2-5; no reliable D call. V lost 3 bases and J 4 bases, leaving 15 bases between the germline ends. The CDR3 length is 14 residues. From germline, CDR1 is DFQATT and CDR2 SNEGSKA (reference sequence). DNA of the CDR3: TGCAGTGCTAGTTCCCCCCCACAGCGAGAGACCCAGTACTTC. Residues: CSASSPPQRETQYF.

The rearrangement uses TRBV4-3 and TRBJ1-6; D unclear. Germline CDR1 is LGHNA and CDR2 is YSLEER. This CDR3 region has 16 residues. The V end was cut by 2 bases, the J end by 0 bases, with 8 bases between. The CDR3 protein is CASSQKLASYNSPLHF. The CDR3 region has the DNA TGCGCCAGCAGCCAAAAATTAGCCTCCTATAATTCACCCCTCCACTTT.

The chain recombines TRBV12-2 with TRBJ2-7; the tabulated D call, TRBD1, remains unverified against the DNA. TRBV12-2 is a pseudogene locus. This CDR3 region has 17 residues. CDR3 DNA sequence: TGTGCAAGTCGCTTAGTGTTAGGGGACAGGAATTCCTACGAGCAGTACTTC. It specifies CASRLVLGDRNSYEQYF.

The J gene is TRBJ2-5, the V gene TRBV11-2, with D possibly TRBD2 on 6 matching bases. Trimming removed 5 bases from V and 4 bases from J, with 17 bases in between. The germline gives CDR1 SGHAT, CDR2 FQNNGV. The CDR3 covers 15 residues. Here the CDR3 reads CASSPTVGGVETQYF. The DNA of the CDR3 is TGTGCCAGCAGCCCAACGGTGGGGGGAGTAGAGACCCAGTACTTC.

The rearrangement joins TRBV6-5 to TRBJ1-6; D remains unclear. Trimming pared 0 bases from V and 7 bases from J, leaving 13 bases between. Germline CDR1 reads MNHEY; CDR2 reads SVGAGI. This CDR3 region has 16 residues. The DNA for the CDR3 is TGTGCCAGCAGTTACTCGGAGCGGCGGCGGAATTCACCCCTCCACTTT. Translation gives CASSYSERRRNSPLHF.

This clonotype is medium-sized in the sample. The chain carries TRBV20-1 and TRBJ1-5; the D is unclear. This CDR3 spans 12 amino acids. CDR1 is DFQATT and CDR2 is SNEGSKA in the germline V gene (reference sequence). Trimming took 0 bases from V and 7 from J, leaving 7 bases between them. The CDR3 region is CSARESLQPQHF. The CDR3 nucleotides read TGCAGTGCTAGAGAATCCCTACAGCCCCAGCATTTT.

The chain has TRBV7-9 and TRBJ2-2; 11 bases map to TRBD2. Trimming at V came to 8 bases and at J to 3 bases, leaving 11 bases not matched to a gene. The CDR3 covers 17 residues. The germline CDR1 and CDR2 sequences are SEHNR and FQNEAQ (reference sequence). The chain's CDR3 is CASSPPSGRPHTGELFF. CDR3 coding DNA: TGTGCCAGCTCCCCCCCTAGCGGGAGGCCCCACACCGGGGAGCTGTTTTTT.